This is a list of T cell receptor beta chains from one sample in a study of blood T cell repertoires in COVID-19. Repertoires were generated with immunoSEQ multiplex PCR, while TCRdb's copy carries only in-frame clones and drops some. The table lists approximately 260,000 clones, roughly 87% of them singletons. Sequences were obtained from peripheral blood. The receptor source for this set is a man between 60 and 75 years old who had recovered from COVID-19. The CDR3 runs from the conserved cysteine through the conserved F or W.

v_call	j_call	cdr3_aa
TRBV3-1/TRBV3-2	TRBJ1-6	CASSQVVNRGFNSPLHF
TRBV12-5	TRBJ1-4	CASGFKPPPQGFGPEKLFF
TRBV7-2	TRBJ2-2	CASRASGGADGELFF
TRBV6-5	TRBJ1-5	CASRPRTGDSQPQHF
TRBV14	TRBJ2-2	CASSQALVFGELFF
TRBV30	TRBJ1-3	CAWGGTAGNTIYF
TRBV4-2	TRBJ2-3	CASSQRTSGGNTDTQYF
TRBV5-1	TRBJ1-2	CASRTGSLFGYTF
TRBV4-2	TRBJ2-3	CASSQGRRGVTDTQYF
TRBV6-5	TRBJ2-2	CASSPSGVGELFF
TRBV11-2	TRBJ1-1	CASSSPPQGQMNTEAFF
TRBV30	TRBJ1-5	CAWSRDRGNQPQHF
TRBV30	TRBJ1-2	CALGGTYGYTF
TRBV2	TRBJ2-2	CASRYQGLNTGELFF
TRBV12-3/TRBV12-4	TRBJ1-2	CASSPRGEGYTF
TRBV2	TRBJ1-6	CASGTDLNSPLHF
TRBV9	TRBJ2-7	CASSVVPTGYEQYF
TRBV9	TRBJ1-1	CASSVDSNTEAFF
TRBV5-4	TRBJ1-2	CASSPELTGAVSGYTF
TRBV6-6	TRBJ1-2	CASRRLDTDHGYTF
TRBV5-1	TRBJ2-5	CASSLALGTSGAETQYF
TRBV6-5	TRBJ1-5	CASRTIGNQPQHF
TRBV24-1	TRBJ2-1	CATSGTGGALSYNEQFF
TRBV5-1	TRBJ2-2	CASSLQGQAGELFF
TRBV28	TRBJ2-5	CASSDPGTSGAKETQYF
TRBV7-9	TRBJ1-1	CASSFRYNTEAFF
TRBV3-1/TRBV3-2	TRBJ1-1	CASTTRTGEAFF
TRBV10-3	TRBJ2-7	CAISDPDRGREQYF
TRBV19	TRBJ1-4	CATVRGAGEKLFF
TRBV9	TRBJ1-6	CASSVIEGSPLHF
TRBV6-4	TRBJ2-5	CASSLSHPRQETQYF
TRBV18	TRBJ1-3	CASSPPGGSGNTIYF
TRBV3-1/TRBV3-2	TRBJ2-5	CASSQRGGPVETQYF
TRBV12-5	TRBJ1-4	CASGLVRGTGNEKLFF
TRBV12-5	TRBJ1-5	CASGLERGTRRDRGNYSNQPQHF
TRBV4-1	TRBJ1-2	CASSQDQGQGKASGYTF
TRBV30	TRBJ1-1	CAWSRYRARTLNTEAFF
TRBV5-1	TRBJ2-1	CASSLEPLGGGRGNEQFF
TRBV19	TRBJ1-1	CASRVIRTGVNTEAFF
TRBV28	TRBJ2-1	CASSYDRGSYNEQFF
TRBV4-1	TRBJ2-3	CASSQQGRADTQYF
TRBV21-1	TRBJ2-3	CASSKLNRDRGGLAGGQPTDTQYF
TRBV12-3/TRBV12-4	TRBJ1-3	CASSFRGGNTIYF
TRBV5-6	TRBJ1-2	CASRSTGGYTF
TRBV12-5	TRBJ2-1	CASGFQMKTTNEQFF
TRBV18	TRBJ2-1	CASSPGTVYNEQFF
TRBV28	TRBJ1-3	CASSLAGISGNTIYF
TRBV5-1	TRBJ2-2	CASSLGIWASLNTGELFF
TRBV29-1	TRBJ1-1	CSVDLLGRVTEAFF
TRBV6-6	TRBJ2-7	CASSYSVGQAYEQYF